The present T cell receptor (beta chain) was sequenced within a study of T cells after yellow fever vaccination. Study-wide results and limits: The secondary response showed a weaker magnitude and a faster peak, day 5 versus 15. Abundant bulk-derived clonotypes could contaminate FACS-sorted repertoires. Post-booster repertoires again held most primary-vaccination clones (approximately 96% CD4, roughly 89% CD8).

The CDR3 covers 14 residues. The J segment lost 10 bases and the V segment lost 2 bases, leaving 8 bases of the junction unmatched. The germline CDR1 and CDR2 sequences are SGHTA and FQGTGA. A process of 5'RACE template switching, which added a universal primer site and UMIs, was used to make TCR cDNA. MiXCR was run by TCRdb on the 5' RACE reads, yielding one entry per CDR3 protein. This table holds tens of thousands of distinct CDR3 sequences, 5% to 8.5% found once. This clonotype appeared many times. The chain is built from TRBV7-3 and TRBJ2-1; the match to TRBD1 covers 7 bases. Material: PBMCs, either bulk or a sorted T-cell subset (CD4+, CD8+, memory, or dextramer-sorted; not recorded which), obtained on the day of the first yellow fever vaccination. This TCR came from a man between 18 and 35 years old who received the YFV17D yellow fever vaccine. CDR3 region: CASSLGRQGREQFF. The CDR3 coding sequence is TGTGCCAGCAGCTTAGGGCGACAGGGCCGGGAGCAGTTCTTC.